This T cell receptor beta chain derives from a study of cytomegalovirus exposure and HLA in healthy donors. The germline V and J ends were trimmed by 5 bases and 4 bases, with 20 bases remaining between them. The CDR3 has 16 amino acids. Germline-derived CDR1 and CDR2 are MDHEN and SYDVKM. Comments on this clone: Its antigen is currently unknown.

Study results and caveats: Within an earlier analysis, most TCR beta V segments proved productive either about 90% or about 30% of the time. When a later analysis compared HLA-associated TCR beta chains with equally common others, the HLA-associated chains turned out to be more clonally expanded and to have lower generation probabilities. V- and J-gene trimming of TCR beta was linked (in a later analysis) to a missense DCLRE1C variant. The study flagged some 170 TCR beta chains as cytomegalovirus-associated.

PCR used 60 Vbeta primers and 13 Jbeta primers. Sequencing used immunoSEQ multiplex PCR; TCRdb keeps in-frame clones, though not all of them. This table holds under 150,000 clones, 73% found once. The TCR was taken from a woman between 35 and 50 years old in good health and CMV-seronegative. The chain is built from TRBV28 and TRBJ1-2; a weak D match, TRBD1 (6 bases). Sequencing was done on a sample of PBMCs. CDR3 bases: TGTGCCAGCAGTCCGCCCAATGACAGGAGCATCTATGGCTACACCTTC. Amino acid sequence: CASSPPNDRSIYGYTF.